What follows are 13 T cell receptor beta chains derived from one specimen sequenced in a study of prognosis after radiotherapy for stage I lung cancer. From genomic DNA, two-round multiplex PCR was used to amplify TCR beta CDR3. First-round PCR employed TRBV- and TRBJ-specific primers for each gene. Each CDR3 protein is one row after TCRdb ran MiXCR on the multiplex PCR reads. In the table there are about 15,000 distinct CDR3 sequences, 28% of which are singletons. This sample comprised PBMCs, obtained before or after stereotactic body radiation therapy (not recorded which). The receptors here all came from a donor of 50 years or more with non-small cell lung cancer.

This chain connects TRBV6-2 or TRBV6-3 to TRBJ1-3; D not resolved. Trimming removed 7 bases at V and 3 bases at J, with 19 bases between. Germline lookup yields CDR1 MNHEY and CDR2 SVGEGT. This CDR3 has 16 residues. The CDR3 DNA follows: TGTGCCAGCACCCCCCGGGATGCAGCCGGTGGAAACACCATATATTTT. Its protein product is CASTPRDAAGGNTIYF.

The table lists this clonotype with many counts. This could be a read error, since a much larger clone is one nucleotide away. The rearrangement uses TRBV5-1 and TRBJ2-3, with D tentatively TRBD1 or TRBD2 (7 bases each). This CDR3 is built from 16 residues. The germline gives CDR1 SGHRS, CDR2 YFSETQ. CDR3 in amino acids: CASSLGGGGPGDTQCF. The DNA for the CDR3 is TGCGCCAGCAGCTTGGGGGGAGGGGGCCCGGGAGATACGCAGTGTTTT.

This clonotype showed up many times. This rearrangement joins TRBV2 to TRBJ1-1; D remains unclear. The CDR3 runs to 11 residues. CDR1 and CDR2 (germline): SNHLY, FYNNEI. V gave up 11 bases and J gave up 3 bases, with 10 bases separating them. CDR3 amino acids: CAAGRDTEAFF. The CDR3 coding sequence is TGTGCCGCTGGGAGGGACACTGAAGCTTTCTTT. Based on the CDR3 plus reference TRBV2 and TRBJ1-1, the full variable domain is EPEVTQTPSHQVTQMGQEVILRCVPISNHLYFYWYRQILGQKVEFLVSFYNNEISEKSEIFDDQFSVERPDGSNFTLKIRSTKLEDSAMYFCAAGRDTEAFFGQGTRLTVV.

Notes on this clonotype: The conserved final phenylalanine or tryptophan is absent from the CDR3, which likely points to a read error. The gene calls are TRBV4-2 and TRBJ2-3; TRBD2 might be the D (5 bases). V was shortened by 0 bases and J by 1 base, with 17 bases between the two germline ends. From germline, CDR1 is LGHNA and CDR2 YNFKEQ. This CDR3 has 18 residues. The CDR3 bases are TGTGCCAGCAGCCAAGATGTCGGGCGGAGCGGTCGCACAGATACGCAGTATTCT. This encodes CASSQDVGRSGRTDTQYS.

This clonotype was recorded many times. This sequence joins TRBV6-1 and TRBJ1-5; no clear D. The germline CDR1 and CDR2 sequences are MNHNS and SASEGT. The CDR3 has 14 amino acids. The V gene lost 3 bases and the J gene lost 0 bases, with 6 bases spanning the gap. The CDR3: CASSDPSSNQPQHF. CDR3 nucleotide sequence: TGTGCCAGCAGTGACCCAAGTAGCAATCAGCCCCAGCATTTT.

This clonotype is labeled as medium-sized. The J gene is TRBJ1-2, the V gene TRBV6-1; 8 positions match TRBD1. V lost 6 bases and J lost 2; bases outside the gene matches: 11. Germline CDR1 and CDR2: MNHNS and SASEGT. The CDR3 has 16 residues. This CDR3 reads CASSLSGTGPNYGYTF. The CDR3 DNA follows: TGTGCCAGCAGCCTCTCCGGGACAGGACCCAACTATGGCTACACCTTC.

Many counts were recorded for this clonotype. The rearrangement joins TRBV7-9 to TRBJ2-2; no reliable D call. The CDR3 length is 14 residues. V lost 1 base and J 0 bases, leaving 3 bases between the germline ends. Germline V gives CDR1 SEHNR, CDR2 FQNEAQ (reference sequence). The CDR3 here is CASSLEPNTGELFF. The CDR3 DNA is TGTGCCAGCAGCTTAGAACCGAACACCGGGGAGCTGTTTTTT.

This clonotype was recorded at least ten times. V gene TRBV5-4 combines with J gene TRBJ1-1; 9 nucleotides agree with TRBD1. Germline values: CDR1 SGHNT, CDR2 YYREEE (reference sequence). J was trimmed by 4 bases and V by 7 bases; bases with no gene match: 5. This CDR3 spans 13 amino acids. The CDR3 spells CASARDRVTEAFF. As DNA, the CDR3 is TGTGCCAGCGCAAGGGACAGGGTCACTGAAGCTTTCTTT.

This clonotype has a count of ten or more. This chain links TRBV9 with TRBJ2-7; 9 bases align to TRBD1. The CDR3 is 15 amino acids. V trimming: 0 bases; J trimming: 5 bases; junction bases outside the gene matches: 6. Germline values: CDR1 SGDLS, CDR2 YYNGEE. CDR3 bases: TGTGCCAGCAGCGTAGCCGGACAGGGGTTTGACGAGCAGTACTTC. As protein: CASSVAGQGFDEQYF.

This clonotype was seen ten or more times. The conserved phenylalanine or tryptophan is not found at the CDR3 terminus, so this likely reflects a read error. No DNA is shown, since the ends of the CDR3 on it are uncertain; the CDR3 is the one TCRdb lists. The chain couples TRBV6-1 to TRBJ1-4; the D call TRBD1 from the table was never checked on the DNA. The CDR3 is made up of 14 amino acids, end residues included. Germline assignment: CDR1 MNHNS and CDR2 SASEGT. CDR3 loop: CASSDSRQLDGDLR.

J is TRBJ2-3 and V is TRBV5-1; weak D call: TRBD1 (5 bases). The CDR3 is 14 residues long. Trimming took 2 bases from V and 1 from J, leaving 8 bases between them. CDR1 and CDR2 (germline): SGHRS, YFSETQ. CDR3 sequence: CASSFQGGTDTQYF. CDR3 bases: TGCGCCAGCAGCTTTCAGGGTGGCACAGATACGCAGTATTTT.

This clonotype was observed many times. The rearrangement joins TRBV28 to TRBJ1-5; D is perhaps TRBD1 (5 bases). Germline assignment: CDR1 MDHEN and CDR2 SYDVKM. Trimming pared 3 bases from V and 7 bases from J, leaving 19 bases between. This CDR3 spans 16 amino acids. The CDR3, as DNA: TGTGCCAGCAGTTTCCCACCTGGACATTCAGGACAGCCCCAGCATTTT. Amino acid sequence: CASSFPPGHSGQPQHF.

This clonotype was counted ten times or more. V and J are TRBV10-3 and TRBJ2-3; D remains unclear. The CDR3 covers 14 residues. Trimming removed 5 bases at V and 7 bases at J, with 16 bases between. Germline V gene lookup returns CDR1 ENHRY and CDR2 SYGVKD. For the CDR3, the DNA is TGTGCCATCAGTACCCCCTTAGACCTGAATACGCAGTATTTT. It yields the protein CAISTPLDLNTQYF.